A single sample gave rise to the 9 T cell receptor beta chains below, sequenced in a study of post-analysis software for immune sequencing data. Prepared libraries of TCR beta cDNA carried unique molecular identifiers. TCRdb recomputed calls from the PCR reads with MiXCR, one row per CDR3 protein. The table has roughly 620,000 distinct CDR3 sequences, around 40% seen once. The antigens of these receptors remain unknown. General study findings and limits: TRBV5-6, TRBV5-1 and TRBV20-1 belonged to a set of about five TRBV segments that were more frequent in patients than controls.

Sequencing was performed on blood. Source of these receptors: a girl aged 10-17 years with multiple sclerosis.

The rearrangement uses TRBV6-6 and TRBJ2-7, with a tentative D call TRBD1 (5 bases). The CDR3 runs 14 residues. Per germline, CDR1 MNHNY and CDR2 SVGAGI (reference sequence). The ends were cut back, 2 bases at V and 5 bases at J, with 13 bases in the middle. The CDR3 region has the DNA TGTGCCAGCAGTTACGTCGCAGGGTTGAACGAGCAGTACTTC. Translation: CASSYVAGLNEQYF.

The chain's CDR3 is CSVEGLAGYEQYF. The CDR3 bases are TGCAGCGTTGAAGGACTAGCGGGCTACGAGCAGTACTTC. This chain uses TRBV29-1 with TRBJ2-7; 10 bases are a match to TRBD2. V gave up 1 base and J gave up 3 bases; unmatched junction bases: 0. Germline lookup yields CDR1 SQVTM and CDR2 ANQGSEA. The CDR3 spans 13 residues.

In this sample, this clonotype turned up a few times. The gene calls are TRBV29-1 and TRBJ2-1, with D possibly TRBD1 on 6 matching bases. This CDR3 has 14 amino acids. With 7 bases removed from V and 0 bases from J, the gap between germline ends came to 13 bases. The germline V gene encodes CDR1 SQVTM and CDR2 ANQGSEA. The CDR3 nucleotides read TGCAGCGCCAGGGGATCTAGCTCCTACAATGAGCAGTTCTTC. This codes for CSARGSSSYNEQFF.

This clonotype was counted a few times. This sequence joins TRBV13 and TRBJ2-3; no reliable D call. Germline V CDR1 and CDR2: PRHDT, FYEKMQ (reference sequence). Trimming took 5 bases from V and 1 from J, leaving 13 bases between them. The CDR3 length is 15 residues. CDR3: CASSPLLRGTDTQYF. CDR3 DNA sequence: TGTGCCAGCAGCCCCCTGCTTAGGGGCACAGATACGCAGTATTTT.

A few counts support this clonotype. The chain joins TRBV3-1 to TRBJ1-2, with D perhaps matching TRBD1 (6 bases). There are 14 residues in the CDR3. V was trimmed by 3 bases and J by 5 bases, leaving 13 bases between them. Germline lookup yields CDR1 LGHDT and CDR2 YNNKEL (reference sequence). The DNA for the CDR3 is TGTGCCAGCAGCCATCGTGGGACACGTTATGGCTACACCTTC. Encoded protein: CASSHRGTRYGYTF.

This chain joins TRBV7-9 and TRBJ2-1; 8 bases align to TRBD1. The germline V gene has CDR1 SEHNR and CDR2 FQNEAQ (reference sequence). The trim removed 3 bases at V and 5 bases at J, leaving 9 bases unmatched. This CDR3 comprises 16 residues. This chain's CDR3 is CASSFRDRGPNNEQFF. The CDR3 DNA reads TGTGCCAGCAGCTTTAGAGACAGGGGCCCTAACAATGAGCAGTTCTTC.

The chain has TRBV6-1 and TRBJ1-4, with D unclear. V was pared by 10 bases and J by 6 bases, with 21 bases between. The CDR3 consists of 15 residues. Per the germline V gene, CDR1 is MNHNS and CDR2 is SASEGT. DNA for the CDR3: TGTGCCACCACAAACCAACCGGGCCTTCATGAAAAACTGTTTTTT. Translation gives CATTNQPGLHEKLFF.

The genes are TRBV3-1 and TRBJ2-7; 8 bases match TRBD2. The CDR3 is 15 residues long. V was clipped by 5 bases and J by 5 bases; unmatched bases: 11. Germline CDR1 is LGHDT and CDR2 is YNNKEL (reference sequence). The chain's CDR3 is CASSSTKRGRNEQYF. CDR3 bases: TGTGCCAGCAGCTCGACCAAGCGGGGGCGGAACGAGCAGTACTTC.

This clonotype was observed a handful of times. The V and J genes are TRBV6-5 and TRBJ2-3, with 8 nucleotides matching TRBD1. Germline V gives CDR1 MNHEY, CDR2 SVGAGI. The CDR3 contains 13 residues. The V gene end was trimmed by 9 bases and the J gene end by 6 bases; junction bases not matched to a gene: 8. The CDR3 bases are TGTGCCAGTTCAGGGGGCGTGGCGGATACGCAGTATTTT. As protein: CASSGGVADTQYF.